The T cell receptor beta chain under discussion was sequenced for a study of T cells in Graves' hyperthyroidism and ophthalmopathy. General observations from the study: Ophthalmopathy was identified by the model a median around 6 months ahead of onset.

Amplification of TCR beta CDR3 regions was performed using RNA transcripts as template. A first-round RT-PCR of the TCR CDR3 used the HTBI primer set. TCRdb reprocessed the multiplex PCR reads with MiXCR, giving one entry per CDR3 protein. Among 500,000 or so distinct CDR3 sequences listed, more than 15% were seen once. The CDR3 length is 13 residues. Germline-derived CDR1 and CDR2 are MDHEN and SYDVKM. Trimming pared 4 bases from V and 2 bases from J, leaving 6 bases between. This clonotype came up many times. Its cognate antigen is unknown. This TCR came from a woman between 18 and 30 years old with Graves' ophthalmopathy. The specimen was blood. The chain couples TRBV28 to TRBJ1-5; the D is unclear. The CDR3 region is CASSSHGNQPQHF. In nucleotides, the CDR3 is TGTGCCAGCAGTTCACATGGCAATCAGCCCCAGCATTTT.